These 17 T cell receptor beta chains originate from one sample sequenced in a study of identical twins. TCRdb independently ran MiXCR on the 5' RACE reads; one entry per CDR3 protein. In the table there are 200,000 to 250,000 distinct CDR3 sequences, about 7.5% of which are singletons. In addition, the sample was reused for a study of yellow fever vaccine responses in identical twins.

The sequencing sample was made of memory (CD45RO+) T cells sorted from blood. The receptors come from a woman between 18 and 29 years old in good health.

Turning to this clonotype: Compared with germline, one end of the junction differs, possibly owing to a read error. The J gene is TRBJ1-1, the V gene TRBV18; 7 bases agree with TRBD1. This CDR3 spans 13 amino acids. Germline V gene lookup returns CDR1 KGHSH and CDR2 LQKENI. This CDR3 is CSSSPTGHTEAFF. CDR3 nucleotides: TGTTCCAGCTCACCGACAGGGCACACTGAAGCTTTCTTT.

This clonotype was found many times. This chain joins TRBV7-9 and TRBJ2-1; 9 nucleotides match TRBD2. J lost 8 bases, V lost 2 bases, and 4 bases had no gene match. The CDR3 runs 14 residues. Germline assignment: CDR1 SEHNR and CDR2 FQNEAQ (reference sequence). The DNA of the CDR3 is TGTGCCAGCAGCTTAAGAGCGGGGGGCGATGAGCAGTTCTTC. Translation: CASSLRAGGDEQFF. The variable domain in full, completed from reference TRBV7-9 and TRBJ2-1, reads DTGVSQNPRHKITKRGQNVTFRCDPISEHNRLYWYRQTLGQGPEFLTYFQNEAQLEKSRLLSDRFSAERPKGSFSTLEIQRTEQGDSAMYLCASSLRAGGDEQFFGPGTRLTVL.

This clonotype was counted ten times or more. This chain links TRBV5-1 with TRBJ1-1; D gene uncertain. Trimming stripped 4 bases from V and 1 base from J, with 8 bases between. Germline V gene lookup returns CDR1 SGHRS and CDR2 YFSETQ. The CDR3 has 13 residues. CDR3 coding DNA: TGCGCCAGCAGCCTAGAAAGGAACACTGAAGCTTTCTTT. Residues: CASSLERNTEAFF. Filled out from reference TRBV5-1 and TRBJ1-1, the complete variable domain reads KAGVTQTPRYLIKTRGQQVTLSCSPISGHRSVSWYQQTPGQGLQFLFEYFSETQRNKGNFPGRFSGRQFSNSRSEMNVSTLELGDSALYLCASSLERNTEAFFGQGTRLTVV.

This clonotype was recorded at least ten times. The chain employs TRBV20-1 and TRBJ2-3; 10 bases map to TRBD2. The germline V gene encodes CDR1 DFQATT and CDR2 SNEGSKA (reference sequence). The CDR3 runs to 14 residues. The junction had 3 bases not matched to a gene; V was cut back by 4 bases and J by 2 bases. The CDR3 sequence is CSATSGGNTDTQYF. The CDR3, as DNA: TGCAGTGCTACTAGCGGGGGTAACACAGATACGCAGTATTTT.

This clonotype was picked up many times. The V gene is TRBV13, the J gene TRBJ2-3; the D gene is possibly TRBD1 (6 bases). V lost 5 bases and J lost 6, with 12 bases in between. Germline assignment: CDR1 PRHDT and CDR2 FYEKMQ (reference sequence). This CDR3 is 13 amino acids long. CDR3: CASSPQGFDTQYF. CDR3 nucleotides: TGTGCCAGCAGCCCACAGGGTTTCGATACGCAGTATTTT.

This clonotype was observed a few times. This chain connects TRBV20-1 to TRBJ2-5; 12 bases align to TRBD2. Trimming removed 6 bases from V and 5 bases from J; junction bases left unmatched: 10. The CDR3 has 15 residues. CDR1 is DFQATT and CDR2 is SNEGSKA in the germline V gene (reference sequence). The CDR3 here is CSAAHSTSGGETQYF. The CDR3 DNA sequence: TGCAGTGCGGCGCATTCCACTAGCGGGGGGGAGACCCAGTACTTC.

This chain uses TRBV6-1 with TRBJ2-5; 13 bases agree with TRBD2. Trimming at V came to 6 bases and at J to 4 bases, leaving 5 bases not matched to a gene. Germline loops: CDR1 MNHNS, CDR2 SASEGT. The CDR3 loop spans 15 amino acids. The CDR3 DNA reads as TGTGCCAGCAGACGATGGACTAGCGGGAGAGAGACCCAGTACTTC. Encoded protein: CASRRWTSGRETQYF.

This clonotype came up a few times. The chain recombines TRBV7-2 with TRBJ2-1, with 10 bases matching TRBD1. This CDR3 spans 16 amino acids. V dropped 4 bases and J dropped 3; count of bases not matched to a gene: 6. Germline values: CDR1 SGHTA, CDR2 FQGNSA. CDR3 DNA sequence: TGTGCCAGCAGCTCGGACAGGGGGGGAGACTACAATGAGCAGTTCTTC. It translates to CASSSDRGGDYNEQFF.

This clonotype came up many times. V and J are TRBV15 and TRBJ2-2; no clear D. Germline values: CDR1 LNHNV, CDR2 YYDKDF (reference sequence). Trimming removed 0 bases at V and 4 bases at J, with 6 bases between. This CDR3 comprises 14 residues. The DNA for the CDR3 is TGTGCCACCAGCAGAGATAGCTCCACCGGGGAGCTGTTTTTT. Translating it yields CATSRDSSTGELFF.

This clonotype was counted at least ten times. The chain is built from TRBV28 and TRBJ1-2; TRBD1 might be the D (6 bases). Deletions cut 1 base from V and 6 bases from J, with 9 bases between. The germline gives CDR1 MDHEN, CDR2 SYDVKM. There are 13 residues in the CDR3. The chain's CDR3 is CASSLYGTHGYTF. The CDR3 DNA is TGTGCCAGCAGTTTATATGGGACACATGGCTACACCTTC.

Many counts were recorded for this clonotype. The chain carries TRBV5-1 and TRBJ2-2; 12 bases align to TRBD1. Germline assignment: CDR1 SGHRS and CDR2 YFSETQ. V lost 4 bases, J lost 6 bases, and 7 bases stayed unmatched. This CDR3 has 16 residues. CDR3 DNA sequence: TGCGCCAGCAGCCCCGGGGACAGGGGGCTGGCCGGGGAGCTGTTTTTT. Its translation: CASSPGDRGLAGELFF.

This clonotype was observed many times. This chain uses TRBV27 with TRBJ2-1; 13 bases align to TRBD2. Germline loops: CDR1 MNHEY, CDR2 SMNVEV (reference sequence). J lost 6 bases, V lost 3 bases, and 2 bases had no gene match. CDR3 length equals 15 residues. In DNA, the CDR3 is TGTGCCAGCAGTTTTAGACTAGCGGGGGGCAATGAGCAGTTCTTC. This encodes CASSFRLAGGNEQFF.

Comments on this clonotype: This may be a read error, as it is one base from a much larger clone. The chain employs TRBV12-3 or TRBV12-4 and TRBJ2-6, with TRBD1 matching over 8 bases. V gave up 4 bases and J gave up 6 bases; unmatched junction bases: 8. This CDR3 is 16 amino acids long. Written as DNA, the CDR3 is TGTGCCAGCAGTTGGACAGGGCGGAAGGAGGCCAACGTCCTGACTTTC. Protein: CASSWTGRKEANVLTF.

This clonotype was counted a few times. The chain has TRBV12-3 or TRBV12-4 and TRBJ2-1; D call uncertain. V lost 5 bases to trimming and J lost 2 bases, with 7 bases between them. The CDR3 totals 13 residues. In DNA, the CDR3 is TGTGCCAGCAGTCCCGGAGCCTACAATGAGCAGTTCTTC. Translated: CASSPGAYNEQFF.

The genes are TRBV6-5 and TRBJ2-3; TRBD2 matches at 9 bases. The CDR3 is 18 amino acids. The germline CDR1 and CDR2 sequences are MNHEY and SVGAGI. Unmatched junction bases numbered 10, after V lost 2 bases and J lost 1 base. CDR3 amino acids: CASSYSVASGTGTDTQYF. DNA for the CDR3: TGTGCCAGCAGTTACAGCGTTGCTAGCGGGACGGGCACAGATACGCAGTATTTT.

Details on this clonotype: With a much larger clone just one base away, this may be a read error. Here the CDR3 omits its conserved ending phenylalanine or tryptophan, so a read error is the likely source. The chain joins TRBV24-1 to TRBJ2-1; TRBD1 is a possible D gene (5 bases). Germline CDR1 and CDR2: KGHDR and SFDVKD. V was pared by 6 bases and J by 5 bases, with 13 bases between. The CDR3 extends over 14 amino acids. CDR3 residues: CATSRQGVNNEQFS. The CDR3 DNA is TGTGCCACCAGTCGCCAGGGTGTAAACAATGAGCAGTTCTCC.

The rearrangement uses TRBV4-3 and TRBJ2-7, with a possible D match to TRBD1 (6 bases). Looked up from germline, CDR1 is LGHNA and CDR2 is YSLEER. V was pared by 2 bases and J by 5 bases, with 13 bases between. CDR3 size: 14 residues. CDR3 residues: CASSQFAGVDEQYF. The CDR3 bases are TGCGCCAGCAGCCAATTTGCAGGGGTGGACGAGCAGTACTTC.